This T cell receptor (beta chain) was recovered during a study of human T cells and chemical hapten exposure. This clonotype was counted between two and nine times. Time point reported: patch test 1, 2 weeks after DPC sensitization. This sample's treatment: therapeutic diphenylcyclopropenone sensitization with weekly scalp DPC. TCRdb reprocessed the RACE reads with MiXCR, giving one entry per CDR3 protein. The sample lists tens of thousands of distinct CDR3 sequences; about 10% were seen once. CDR1 LGHDT and CDR2 YNNKEL come from the germline V gene (reference sequence). V lost 3 bases and J lost 2, with 10 bases in between. CDR3 length equals 14 residues.

The TCR was taken from a woman aged 45 to 65 with alopecia areata. Some clones in this sample may be carry-over from other donors' samples. This chain uses TRBV3-1 with TRBJ1-2, with D possibly being TRBD1 (5 bases). The starting material was whole blood, obtained in connection with sensitization to the hapten diphenylcyclopropenone (DPC). DNA for the CDR3: TGTGCCAGCAGCCACCGGGGCCTCAACTATGGCTACACCTTC. Protein: CASSHRGLNYGYTF.